This TCR beta chain was recovered during a study of T cell responses to AZD1222 COVID-19 vaccine. Assay used: immunoSEQ multiplex PCR; TCRdb lists only in-frame clones, some missing. Here the sample spans some 150,000 clones, 88% being singletons. Study findings and constraints: Elevations in Spike-specific TCR breadth and depth followed administration of two AZD1222 doses. Donors were largely white British and mainly female; clonal diversity was possibly underestimated.

V lost 6 bases, J lost 2 bases, and 14 bases lay in between. The germline V gene has CDR1 MRHNA and CDR2 SNTAGT. This CDR3 spans 15 amino acids. Concerning this clone itself: Its antigen is not known.

The chain combines TRBV6-4 with TRBJ1-5; D is perhaps TRBD1 (6 bases). The clonotype comes from an adult in good health. The sample here was peripheral blood, taken on day 0 of AZD1222 vaccination. For the CDR3, the DNA is TGTGCCAGCAGGGCCCCAGGGGCTGGCAATCAGCCCCAGCATTTT. It yields the protein CASRAPGAGNQPQHF.